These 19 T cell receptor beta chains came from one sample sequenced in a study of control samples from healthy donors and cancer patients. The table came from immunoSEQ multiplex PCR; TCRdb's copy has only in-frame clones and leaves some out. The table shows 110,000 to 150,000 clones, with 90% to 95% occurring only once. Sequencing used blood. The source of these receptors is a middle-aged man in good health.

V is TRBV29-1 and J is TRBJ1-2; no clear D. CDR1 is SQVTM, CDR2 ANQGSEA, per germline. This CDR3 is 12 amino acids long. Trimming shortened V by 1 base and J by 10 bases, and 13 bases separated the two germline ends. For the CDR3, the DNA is TGCAGCGTTGAAGTGGCCGCATCGGCCTACACCTTC. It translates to CSVEVAASAYTF.

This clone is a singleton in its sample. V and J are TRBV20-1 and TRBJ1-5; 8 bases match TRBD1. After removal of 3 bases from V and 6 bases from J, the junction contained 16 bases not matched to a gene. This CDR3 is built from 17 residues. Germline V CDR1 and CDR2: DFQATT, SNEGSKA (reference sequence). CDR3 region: CSASRPGGEGRRQPQHF. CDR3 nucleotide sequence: TGCAGTGCTAGTCGCCCAGGGGGCGAGGGGAGGCGTCAGCCCCAGCATTTT.

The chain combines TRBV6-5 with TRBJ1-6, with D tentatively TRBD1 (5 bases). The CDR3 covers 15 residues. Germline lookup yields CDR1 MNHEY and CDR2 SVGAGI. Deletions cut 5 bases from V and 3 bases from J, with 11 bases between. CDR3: CASSKQELYNSPLHF. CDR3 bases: TGTGCCAGCAGTAAACAGGAACTCTATAATTCACCCCTCCACTTT.

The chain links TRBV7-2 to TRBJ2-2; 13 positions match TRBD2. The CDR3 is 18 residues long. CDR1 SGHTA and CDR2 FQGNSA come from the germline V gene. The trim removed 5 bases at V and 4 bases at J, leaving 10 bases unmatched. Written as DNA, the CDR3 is TGTGCCAGCAGCCCCCGGACTAGCGGGGGAATCCCCACCGGGGAGCTGTTTTTT. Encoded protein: CASSPRTSGGIPTGELFF.

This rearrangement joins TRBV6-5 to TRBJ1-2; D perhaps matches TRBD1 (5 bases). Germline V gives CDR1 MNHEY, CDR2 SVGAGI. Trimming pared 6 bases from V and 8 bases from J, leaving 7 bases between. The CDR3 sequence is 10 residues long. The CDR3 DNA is TGTGCCAGCAGATGGGGCGGCTACACCTTC. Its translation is CASRWGGYTF.

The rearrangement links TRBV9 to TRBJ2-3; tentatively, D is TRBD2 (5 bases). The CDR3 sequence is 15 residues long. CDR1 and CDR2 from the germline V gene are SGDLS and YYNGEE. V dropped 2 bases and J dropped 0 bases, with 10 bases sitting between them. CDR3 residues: CASSVSASSTDTQYF. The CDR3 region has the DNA TGTGCCAGCAGCGTTAGCGCTTCTAGCACAGATACGCAGTATTTT.

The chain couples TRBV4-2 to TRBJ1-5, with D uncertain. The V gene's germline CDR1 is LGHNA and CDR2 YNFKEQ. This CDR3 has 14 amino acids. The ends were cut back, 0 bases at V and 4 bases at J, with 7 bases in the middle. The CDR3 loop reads CASSQESGNQPQHF. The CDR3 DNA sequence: TGTGCCAGCAGCCAAGAATCCGGGAATCAGCCCCAGCATTTT.

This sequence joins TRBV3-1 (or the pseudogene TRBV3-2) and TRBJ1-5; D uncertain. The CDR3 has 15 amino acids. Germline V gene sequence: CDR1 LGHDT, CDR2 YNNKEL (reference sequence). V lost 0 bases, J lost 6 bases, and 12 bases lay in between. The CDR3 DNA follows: TGTGCCAGCAGCCAAGATTTGGGGATAGGTCAGCCCCAGCATTTT. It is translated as CASSQDLGIGQPQHF.

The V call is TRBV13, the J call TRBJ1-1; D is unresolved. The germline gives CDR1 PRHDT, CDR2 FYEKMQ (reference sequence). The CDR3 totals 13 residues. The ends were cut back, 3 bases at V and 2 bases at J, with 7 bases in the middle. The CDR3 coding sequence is TGTGCCAGCAGCTTGAGGGTTAACACTGAAGCTTTCTTT. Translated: CASSLRVNTEAFF. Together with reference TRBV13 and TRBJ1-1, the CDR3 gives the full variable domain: AAGVIQSPRHLIKEKRETATLKCYPIPRHDTVYWYQQGPGQDPQFLISFYEKMQSDKGSIPDRFSAQQFSDYHSELNMSSLELGDSALYFCASSLRVNTEAFFGQGTRLTVV.

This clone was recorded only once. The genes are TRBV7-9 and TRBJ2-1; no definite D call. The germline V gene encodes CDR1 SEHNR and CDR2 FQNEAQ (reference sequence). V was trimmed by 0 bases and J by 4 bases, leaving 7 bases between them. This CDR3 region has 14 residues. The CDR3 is CASSLASSYNEQFF. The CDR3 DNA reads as TGTGCCAGCAGCTTAGCGAGCTCTTACAATGAGCAGTTCTTC.

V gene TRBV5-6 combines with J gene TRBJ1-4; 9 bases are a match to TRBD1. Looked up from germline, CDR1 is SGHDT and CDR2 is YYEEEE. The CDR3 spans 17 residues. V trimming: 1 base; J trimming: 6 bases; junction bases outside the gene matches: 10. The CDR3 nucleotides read TGTGCCAGCAGCTTGACAGGACAGGGGTATTTTGATGAAAAACTGTTTTTT. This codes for CASSLTGQGYFDEKLFF. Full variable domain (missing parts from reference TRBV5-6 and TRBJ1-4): DAGVTQSPTHLIKTRGQQVTLRCSPKSGHDTVSWYQQALGQGPQFIFQYYEEEERQRGNFPDRFSGHQFPNYSSELNVNALLLGDSALYLCASSLTGQGYFDEKLFFGSGTQLSVL.

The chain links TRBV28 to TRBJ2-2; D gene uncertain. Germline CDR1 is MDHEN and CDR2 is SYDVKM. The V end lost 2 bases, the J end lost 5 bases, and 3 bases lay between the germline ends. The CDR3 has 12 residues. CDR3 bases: TGTGCCAGCAGTTTACTGACCGGGGAGCTGTTTTTT. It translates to CASSLLTGELFF.

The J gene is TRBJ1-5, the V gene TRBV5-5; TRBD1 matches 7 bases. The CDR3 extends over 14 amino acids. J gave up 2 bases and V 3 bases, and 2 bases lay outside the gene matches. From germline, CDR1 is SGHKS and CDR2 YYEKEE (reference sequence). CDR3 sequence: CASSSDRGNQPQHF. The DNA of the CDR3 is TGTGCCAGCAGCTCTGACAGGGGCAATCAGCCCCAGCATTTT. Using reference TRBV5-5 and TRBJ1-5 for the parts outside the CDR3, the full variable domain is DAGVTQSPTHLIKTRGQQVTLRCSPISGHKSVSWYQQVLGQGPQFIFQYYEKEERGRGNFPDRFSARQFPNYSSELNVNALLLGDSALYLCASSSDRGNQPQHFGDGTRLSIL.

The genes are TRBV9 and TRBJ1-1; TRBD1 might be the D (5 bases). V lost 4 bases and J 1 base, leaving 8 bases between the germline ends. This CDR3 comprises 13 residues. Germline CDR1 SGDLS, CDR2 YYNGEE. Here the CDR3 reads CASSYTGNTEAFF. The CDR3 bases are TGTGCCAGCAGCTATACAGGGAACACTGAAGCTTTCTTT.

CDR3 bases: TGTGCCAGCAGGGCCCTGGGACAGGGGGATAATTCACCCCTCCACTTT. Its translation: CASRALGQGDNSPLHF. V gene TRBV2 combines with J gene TRBJ1-6, with TRBD1 identical over 11 bases. The germline gives CDR1 SNHLY, CDR2 FYNNEI. The CDR3 is 16 residues long. J lost 5 bases, V lost 6 bases, and 6 bases had no gene match.

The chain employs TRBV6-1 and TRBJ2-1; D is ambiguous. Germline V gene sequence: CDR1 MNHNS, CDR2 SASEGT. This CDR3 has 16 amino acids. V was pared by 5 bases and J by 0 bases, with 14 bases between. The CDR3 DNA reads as TGTGCCAGCAGTAAAGACTTCTCCAGCTCCTACAATGAGCAGTTCTTC. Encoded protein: CASSKDFSSSYNEQFF.

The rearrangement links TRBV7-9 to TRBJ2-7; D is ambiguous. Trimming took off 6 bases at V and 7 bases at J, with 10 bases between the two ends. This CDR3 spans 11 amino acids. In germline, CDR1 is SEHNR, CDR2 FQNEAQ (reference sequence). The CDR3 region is CASRELGEQYF. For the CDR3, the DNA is TGTGCCAGCAGGGAATTGGGAGAGCAGTACTTC.

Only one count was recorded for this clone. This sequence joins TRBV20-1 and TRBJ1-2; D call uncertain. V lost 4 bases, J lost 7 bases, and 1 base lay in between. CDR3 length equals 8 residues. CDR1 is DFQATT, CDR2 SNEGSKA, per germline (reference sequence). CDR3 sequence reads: CSATGYTF. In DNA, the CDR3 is TGCAGTGCTACTGGCTACACCTTC.

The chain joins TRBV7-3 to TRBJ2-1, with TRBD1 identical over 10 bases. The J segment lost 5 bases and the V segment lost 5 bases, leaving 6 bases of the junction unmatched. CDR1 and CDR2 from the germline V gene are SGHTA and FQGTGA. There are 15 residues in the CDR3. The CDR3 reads CASSVDRGQNNEQFF. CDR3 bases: TGTGCCAGCAGCGTCGACAGGGGGCAAAACAATGAGCAGTTCTTC.